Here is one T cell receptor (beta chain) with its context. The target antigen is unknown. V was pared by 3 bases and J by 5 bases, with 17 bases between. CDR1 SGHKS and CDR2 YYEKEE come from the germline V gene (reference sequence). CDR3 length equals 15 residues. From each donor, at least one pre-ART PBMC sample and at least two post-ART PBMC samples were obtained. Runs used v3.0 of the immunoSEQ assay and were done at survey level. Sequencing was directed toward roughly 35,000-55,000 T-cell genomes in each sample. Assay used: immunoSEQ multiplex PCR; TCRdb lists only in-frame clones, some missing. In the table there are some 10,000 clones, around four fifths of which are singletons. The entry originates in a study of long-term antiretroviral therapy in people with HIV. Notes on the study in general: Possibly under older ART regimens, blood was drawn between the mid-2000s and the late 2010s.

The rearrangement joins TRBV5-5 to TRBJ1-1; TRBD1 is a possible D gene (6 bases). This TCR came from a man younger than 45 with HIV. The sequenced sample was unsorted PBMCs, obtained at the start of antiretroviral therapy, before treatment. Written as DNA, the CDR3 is TGTGCCAGCAGCTCTTTTACGGGGGCAGGGACTGAAGCTTTCTTT. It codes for CASSSFTGAGTEAFF. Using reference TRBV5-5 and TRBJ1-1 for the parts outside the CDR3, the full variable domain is DAGVTQSPTHLIKTRGQQVTLRCSPISGHKSVSWYQQVLGQGPQFIFQYYEKEERGRGNFPDRFSARQFPNYSSELNVNALLLGDSALYLCASSSFTGAGTEAFFGQGTRLTVV.